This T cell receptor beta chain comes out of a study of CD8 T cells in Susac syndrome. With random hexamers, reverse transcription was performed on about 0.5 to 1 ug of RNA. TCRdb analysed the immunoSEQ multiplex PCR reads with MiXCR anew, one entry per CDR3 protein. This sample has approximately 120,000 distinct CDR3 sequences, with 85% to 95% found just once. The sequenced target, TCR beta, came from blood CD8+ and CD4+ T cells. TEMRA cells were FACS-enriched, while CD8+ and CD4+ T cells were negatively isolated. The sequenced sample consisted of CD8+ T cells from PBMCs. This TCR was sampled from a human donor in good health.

CDR3 DNA: TGTGCCAGCAGCTCAAGCGGGAGGCAACCGAGCGAGCAGTTCTTC. This gives the protein CASSSSGRQPSEQFF. V and J are TRBV7-3 and TRBJ2-1, with TRBD2 identical over 9 bases. The J segment lost 10 bases and the V segment lost 4 bases, leaving 11 bases of the junction unmatched. Germline lookup yields CDR1 SGHTA and CDR2 FQGTGA. This CDR3 has 15 amino acids.